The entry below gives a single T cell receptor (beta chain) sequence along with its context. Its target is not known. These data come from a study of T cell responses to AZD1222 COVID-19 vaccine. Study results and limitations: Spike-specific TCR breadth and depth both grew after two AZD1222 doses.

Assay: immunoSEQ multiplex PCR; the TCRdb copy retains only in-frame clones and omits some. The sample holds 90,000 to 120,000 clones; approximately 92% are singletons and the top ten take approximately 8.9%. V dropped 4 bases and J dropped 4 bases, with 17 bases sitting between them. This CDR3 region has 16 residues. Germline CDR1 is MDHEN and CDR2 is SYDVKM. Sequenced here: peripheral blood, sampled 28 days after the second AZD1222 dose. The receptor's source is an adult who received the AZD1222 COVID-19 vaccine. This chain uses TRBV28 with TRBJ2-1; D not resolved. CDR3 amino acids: CASSWVESSLYNEQFF. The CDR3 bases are TGTGCCAGCAGTTGGGTAGAGAGTTCCCTATACAATGAGCAGTTCTTC. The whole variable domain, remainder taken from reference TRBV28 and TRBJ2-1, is DVKVTQSSRYLVKRTGEKVFLECVQDMDHENMFWYRQDPGLGLRLIYFSYDVKMKEKGDIPEGYSVSREKKERFSLILESASTNQTSMYLCASSWVESSLYNEQFFGPGTRLTVL.